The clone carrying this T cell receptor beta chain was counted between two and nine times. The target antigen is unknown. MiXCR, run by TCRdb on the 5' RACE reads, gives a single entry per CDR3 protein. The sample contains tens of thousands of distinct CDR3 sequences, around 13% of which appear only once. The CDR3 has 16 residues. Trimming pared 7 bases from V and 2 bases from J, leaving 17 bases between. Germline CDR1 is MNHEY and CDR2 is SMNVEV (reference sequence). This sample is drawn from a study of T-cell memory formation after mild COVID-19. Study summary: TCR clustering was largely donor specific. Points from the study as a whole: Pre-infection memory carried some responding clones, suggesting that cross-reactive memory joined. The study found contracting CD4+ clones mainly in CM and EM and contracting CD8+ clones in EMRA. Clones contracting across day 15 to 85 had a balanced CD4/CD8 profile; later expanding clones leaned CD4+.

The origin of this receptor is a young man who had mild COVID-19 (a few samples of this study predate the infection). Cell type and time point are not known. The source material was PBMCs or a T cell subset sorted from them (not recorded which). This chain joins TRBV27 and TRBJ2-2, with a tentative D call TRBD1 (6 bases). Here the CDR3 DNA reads TGTGCCAGCACCTTAAGAGGGACATCAAACACCGGGGAGCTGTTTTTT. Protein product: CASTLRGTSNTGELFF.